Listed below are T cell receptor beta chains from one sample, sequenced in a study of T cell repertoires in cytomegalovirus infection. MiXCR, applied by TCRdb to the reads, yields one record per CDR3 protein. The repertoire holds 450,000 to 600,000 distinct CDR3 sequences, roughly 10% seen once, with roughly 10% in the top ten. Material: PBMCs. The receptors were gathered from a human donor in good health (CMV status not recorded). Some clones in this sample may be carry-over from other donors' samples. The CDR3 runs from the conserved cysteine through the conserved F or W. The D gene is left open where the match is weak. Expanded clones are given a class, and other clones once, few, many or no size at all.

CDR3 DNA: TGTGCCAGCAGCCCGGCTGAGGGTCAGAGCTACACCTTC; CDR3 protein: CASSPAEGQSYTF; J gene: TRBJ1-2; D gene: .; CDR3 length: 13; clone size: .; V gene: TRBV11-1
CDR3 DNA: TGTGCCAGCTCAGGCCGGGACAGGACCAATCAGCCCCAGCATTTT; CDR3 protein: CASSGRDRTNQPQHF; J gene: TRBJ1-5; D gene: TRBD1; CDR3 length: 15; clone size: .; V gene: TRBV18
CDR3 DNA: TGTGCCTCAAGTGCGGACCTCTTC; CDR3 protein: CASSADLF; J gene: TRBJ1-2; D gene: .; CDR3 length: 8; clone size: many; V gene: TRBV7-9
CDR3 DNA: TGTGCCAGCAGCGTACAGGGAGGCTATGGCTACACCTTC; CDR3 protein: CASSVQGGYGYTF; J gene: TRBJ1-2; D gene: .; CDR3 length: 13; clone size: many; V gene: TRBV12-3/TRBV12-4
CDR3 DNA: TGTGCCAGCAGCTTAGAGGGGGTCAGGAGTGAATTC; CDR3 protein: CASSLEGVRSEF; J gene: TRBJ2-1; D gene: .; CDR3 length: 12; clone size: .; V gene: TRBV7-6
CDR3 DNA: TGCAGTGCTACCAACCCCAGGGATTCGGACACTGAAGCTTTCTTT; CDR3 protein: CSATNPRDSDTEAFF; J gene: TRBJ1-1; D gene: .; CDR3 length: 15; clone size: many; V gene: TRBV20-1
CDR3 DNA: TGTGCCAGCAGCTTACGTGGGACAGCAACTAATGAAAAACTGTTTTTT; CDR3 protein: CASSLRGTATNEKLFF; J gene: TRBJ1-4; D gene: TRBD1; CDR3 length: 16; clone size: many; V gene: TRBV7-8
CDR3 DNA: TGTGCCAGCAAGGGGGGACAGAAATTTTACAATGAGCAGTTCTTC; CDR3 protein: CASKGGQKFYNEQFF; J gene: TRBJ2-1; D gene: .; CDR3 length: 15; clone size: many; V gene: TRBV28
CDR3 DNA: TGCGCCAGCAGCCTCTACGTGGGCAGGGGGCCAGTATCTGGAAACACCATATATTTT; CDR3 protein: CASSLYVGRGPVSGNTIYF; J gene: TRBJ1-3; D gene: TRBD1; CDR3 length: 19; clone size: .; V gene: TRBV5-1
CDR3 DNA: TGTGCCAGCAGTTTTTCGCTCCAGCTTAGCTCCTACAATGAGCAGTTCTTC; CDR3 protein: CASSFSLQLSSYNEQFF; J gene: TRBJ2-1; D gene: .; CDR3 length: 17; clone size: .; V gene: TRBV28
CDR3 DNA: TGTGCCAGCGGACAGCCTGAAGCTTTCTTT; CDR3 protein: CASGQPEAFF; J gene: TRBJ1-1; D gene: .; CDR3 length: 10; clone size: many; V gene: TRBV7-8
CDR3 DNA: TGTGCCAGCAGCCGTAGGTCGGGAGGCGGCACAGATACGCAGTATTTT; CDR3 protein: CASSRRSGGGTDTQYF; J gene: TRBJ2-3; D gene: TRBD2; CDR3 length: 16; clone size: .; V gene: TRBV11-2
CDR3 DNA: TGTGCCAGCGGCAGGGCCTATGGCTACACCTTC; CDR3 protein: CASGRAYGYTF; J gene: TRBJ1-2; D gene: .; CDR3 length: 11; clone size: .; V gene: TRBV6-5
CDR3 DNA: TGTGCCAGCAGCTTAGAGGGACAGGCCTACGAGCAGTACTTC; CDR3 protein: CASSLEGQAYEQYF; J gene: TRBJ2-7; D gene: TRBD1; CDR3 length: 14; clone size: many; V gene: TRBV7-8
CDR3 DNA: TGTGCCAGTTCCCCGGGCGGGGGGGGGCAAGAGACCCAGTACTTC; CDR3 protein: CASSPGGGGQETQYF; J gene: TRBJ2-5; D gene: TRBD2; CDR3 length: 15; clone size: few; V gene: TRBV19
CDR3 DNA: TGTGCCAGCGGGAGTCTCATGAACACTGAAGCTTTCTTT; CDR3 protein: CASGSLMNTEAFF; J gene: TRBJ1-1; D gene: .; CDR3 length: 13; clone size: many; V gene: TRBV7-2
CDR3 DNA: TGTGCCAGCAGCGTAGGGGGAACTAGCAATGAGCAGTTCTTC; CDR3 protein: CASSVGGTSNEQFF; J gene: TRBJ2-1; D gene: .; CDR3 length: 14; clone size: .; V gene: TRBV9
CDR3 DNA: TGCGCCAGCAGCTTGGAGAACTTCCAAGAGACCCAGTACTTC; CDR3 protein: CASSLENFQETQYF; J gene: TRBJ2-5; D gene: .; CDR3 length: 14; clone size: many; V gene: TRBV5-1
CDR3 DNA: TGCGCCAGCAGCTTGTCCGGACTAGCCTACAATGAGCAGTTCTTC; CDR3 protein: CASSLSGLAYNEQFF; J gene: TRBJ2-1; D gene: TRBD2; CDR3 length: 15; clone size: .; V gene: TRBV5-1